The 29 T cell receptor beta chains below all came from one sample that was sequenced in a study of human T cells and chemical hapten exposure. The time point here: pre-sensitization, week 0. Stated treatment: therapeutic diphenylcyclopropenone sensitization with weekly scalp DPC. From the RACE reads, TCRdb called clonotypes with MiXCR, one entry per CDR3 protein. The table lists 300,000 to 450,000 distinct CDR3 sequences, roughly 4.6% of them singletons. This specimen consisted of whole blood, obtained in connection with sensitization to the hapten diphenylcyclopropenone (DPC). These receptors all stem from a woman between 45 and 60 years old with alopecia areata. Some clones in this sample may be carry-over from other donors' samples.

Ten or more counts support this clonotype. The genes are TRBV2 and TRBJ2-1; a weak D match, TRBD1 (6 bases). Germline CDR1 and CDR2: SNHLY and FYNNEI. This CDR3 is 12 amino acids long. V was clipped by 9 bases and J by 9 bases, with 15 bases between them. DNA of the CDR3: TGTGCCAGTCTGGGGGCAGTTGGTGAGCAGTTCTTC. Amino acid sequence: CASLGAVGEQFF.

This clonotype has ten or more counts. In DNA form, the CDR3 reads TGTGCCATTGCTAGCGGGAGTGGTTACGAGCAGTACTTC. Residues: CAIASGSGYEQYF. This chain uses TRBV10-3 with TRBJ2-7; 10 bases match TRBD2. There are 13 residues in the CDR3. In germline, CDR1 is ENHRY, CDR2 SYGVKD. After removal of 9 bases from V and 4 bases from J, the junction contained 6 bases not matched to a gene.

In this sample, this clonotype turned up a few times. The V call is TRBV12-3 or TRBV12-4, the J call TRBJ1-1; no firm D call. V dropped 6 bases and J dropped 4 bases, with 12 bases sitting between them. The CDR3 loop spans 13 amino acids. The CDR3 DNA reads as TGTGCCAGCAGGCCAACAACTACCACTGAAGCTTTCTTT. Translating gives CASRPTTTTEAFF.

This clonotype was recorded a few times. The J gene is TRBJ1-5, the V gene TRBV5-1, with 7 bases that match TRBD1. CDR1 and CDR2 (germline): SGHRS, YFSETQ. With V trimmed by 4 bases and J by 6 bases, 4 bases remained unmatched. The CDR3 totals 13 residues. The CDR3 here is CASSQTGSQPQHF. For the CDR3, the DNA is TGCGCCAGCAGCCAGACAGGGTCTCAGCCCCAGCATTTT.

The V call is TRBV3-1, the J call TRBJ1-2; D ambiguous. The germline V and J ends were trimmed by 0 bases and 7 bases, with 12 bases remaining between them. From germline, CDR1 is LGHDT and CDR2 YNNKEL (reference sequence). The CDR3 runs 14 residues. The CDR3 loop reads CASSQDRAAIGYTF. The CDR3 DNA is TGTGCCAGCAGCCAAGATCGGGCCGCCATTGGCTACACCTTC.

This clonotype was observed a few times. This chain joins TRBV7-2 and TRBJ2-1; 11 bases are shared with TRBD2. J was trimmed by 4 bases and V by 6 bases; bases with no gene match: 8. The CDR3 covers 16 residues. Germline lookup yields CDR1 SGHTA and CDR2 FQGNSA. The CDR3 DNA sequence: TGTGCCAGCAGTCGAACTAGCGGGAGATTTTACAATGAGCAGTTCTTC. Protein sequence: CASSRTSGRFYNEQFF.

This clonotype was seen a few times. The V gene is TRBV6-2 or TRBV6-3, the J gene TRBJ1-4, with 10 bases lining up with TRBD1. After removal of 0 bases from V and 4 bases from J, the junction contained 5 bases not matched to a gene. The CDR3 runs to 17 residues. Germline CDR1 reads MNHEY; CDR2 reads SVGEGT. CDR3 protein: CASSYSTGGNSNEKLFF. Here the CDR3 DNA reads TGTGCCAGCAGTTACTCGACAGGGGGCAACAGTAATGAAAAACTGTTTTTT.

In its sample, this clonotype was seen a few times. This chain connects TRBV29-1 to TRBJ1-1; a possible D gene is TRBD1 (6 bases). CDR1 is SQVTM, CDR2 ANQGSEA, per germline. The CDR3 is 14 amino acids. V gave up 6 bases and J gave up 5 bases, with 19 bases separating them. The CDR3 here is CSVSPGGLGTEAFF. In DNA, the CDR3 is TGCAGCGTGTCCCCGGGGGGGCTTGGGACTGAAGCTTTCTTT.

This clonotype was seen only a few times. The chain couples TRBV27 to TRBJ2-7; TRBD1 matches at 7 bases. Germline V gene data show CDR1 as MNHEY and CDR2 as SMNVEV (reference sequence). The CDR3 has 17 amino acids. V shed 6 bases, J shed 0 bases, and the junction held 14 bases outside the gene matches. The CDR3 is CASSRLTGTDYSYEQYF. In nucleotides, the CDR3 is TGTGCCAGCAGCCGATTAACCGGGACAGATTACTCCTACGAGCAGTACTTC.

This clonotype was seen repeatedly, ten times or more. The chain employs TRBV5-1 and TRBJ2-6; 16 nucleotides match TRBD2. The CDR3 extends over 19 amino acids. J was trimmed by 2 bases and V by 4 bases; bases with no gene match: 6. CDR1 is SGHRS, CDR2 YFSETQ, per germline. The CDR3: CASSPQGLAGGAGANVLTF. CDR3 DNA: TGCGCCAGCAGCCCCCAGGGACTAGCGGGAGGGGCTGGGGCCAACGTCCTGACTTTC.

This clonotype was seen ten or more times. The CDR3: CASSLAPGLRETQYF. CDR3 bases: TGTGCCAGCAGCCTGGCCCCGGGACTCCGAGAGACCCAGTACTTC. The chain joins TRBV5-4 to TRBJ2-5, with a possible D match to TRBD2 (6 bases). The CDR3 sequence is 15 residues long. CDR1 and CDR2 (germline): SGHNT, YYREEE (reference sequence). V was cut by 4 bases and J by 4 bases, with 17 bases left in between.

This clonotype was detected a few times. The chain has TRBV29-1 and TRBJ2-1, with a weak D call TRBD1 (7 bases). The CDR3 is 13 amino acids. Trimming took 4 bases from V and 8 from J, leaving 15 bases between them. Germline V lookup: CDR1 SQVTM, CDR2 ANQGSEA. The CDR3 DNA follows: TGCAGCGTTGGCAGGGGGGTTTCCGATGAGCAGTTCTTC. Translating it yields CSVGRGVSDEQFF.

At least ten counts were recorded for this clonotype. J is TRBJ2-3 and V is TRBV20-1; unclear D gene. Germline CDR1 reads DFQATT; CDR2 reads SNEGSKA (reference sequence). The ends were cut back, 6 bases at V and 5 bases at J, with 12 bases in the middle. There are 12 residues in the CDR3. CDR3 nucleotides: TGCAGTGCACGGCCCGACGGAGATACGCAGTATTTT. Translation gives CSARPDGDTQYF.

This clonotype was observed at least ten times. The chain is built from TRBV9 and TRBJ2-1; TRBD2 matches 8 bases. This CDR3 has 12 amino acids. The germline V gene has CDR1 SGDLS and CDR2 YYNGEE. J gave up 10 bases and V 0 bases, and 0 bases lay outside the gene matches. CDR3 DNA: TGTGCCAGCAGCGTAGGACTAGCGGAGCAGTTCTTC. Translating it yields CASSVGLAEQFF.

The J gene is TRBJ2-1, the V gene TRBV4-2, with no clear D. This CDR3 has 15 amino acids. Trimming removed 7 bases at V and 4 bases at J, with 17 bases between. CDR1 LGHNA and CDR2 YNFKEQ come from the germline V gene. CDR3 coding DNA: TGTGCCAGCACCCGAGCCCAGGATTTTTACAATGAGCAGTTCTTC. Translated: CASTRAQDFYNEQFF.

The chain combines TRBV28 with TRBJ2-7, with D possibly TRBD1 on 6 matching bases. Per the germline V gene, CDR1 is MDHEN and CDR2 is SYDVKM. The V end lost 6 bases, the J end lost 4 bases, and 22 bases lay between the germline ends. The CDR3 covers 16 residues. The CDR3 DNA reads as TGTGCCAGCAGCCCATCGACAGGCGGTATATCATACGAGCAGTACTTC. Residues: CASSPSTGGISYEQYF. The full variable domain, its missing parts supplied by reference TRBV28 and TRBJ2-7, is DVKVTQSSRYLVKRTGEKVFLECVQDMDHENMFWYRQDPGLGLRLIYFSYDVKMKEKGDIPEGYSVSREKKERFSLILESASTNQTSMYLCASSPSTGGISYEQYFGPGTRLTVT.

This clonotype was seen ten or more times. V gene TRBV5-6 combines with J gene TRBJ2-1; D is possibly TRBD2 (5 bases). CDR3 length: 13 amino acids. The V gene lost 1 base and the J gene lost 8 bases, with 10 bases spanning the gap. Looked up from germline, CDR1 is SGHDT and CDR2 is YYEEEE. In nucleotides, the CDR3 is TGTGCCAGCAGCTTGCTACTAGACTATGAGCAGTTCTTC. It is translated as CASSLLLDYEQFF. The complete variable domain, with remaining parts taken from reference TRBV5-6 and TRBJ2-1, reads DAGVTQSPTHLIKTRGQQVTLRCSPKSGHDTVSWYQQALGQGPQFIFQYYEEEERQRGNFPDRFSGHQFPNYSSELNVNALLLGDSALYLCASSLLLDYEQFFGPGTRLTVL.

In this sample, this clonotype turned up many times. The chain recombines TRBV19 with TRBJ2-5, with 8 positions matching TRBD1. Unmatched junction bases numbered 13, after V lost 5 bases and J lost 5 bases. This CDR3 has 16 residues. The germline gives CDR1 LNHDA, CDR2 SQIVND (reference sequence). The CDR3 loop reads CASSPTGAFREETQYF. The DNA for the CDR3 is TGTGCCAGTAGTCCGACAGGGGCTTTTCGTGAGGAGACCCAGTACTTC.

This clonotype occurred many times. The chain employs TRBV20-1 and TRBJ2-1; weak D call: TRBD1 (6 bases). The V and J ends lost 3 bases and 0 bases respectively, with 12 bases between them. The CDR3 is 15 residues long. The germline gives CDR1 DFQATT, CDR2 SNEGSKA (reference sequence). The CDR3 nucleotides read TGCAGTGCTAGGTCTGGCAGGGGCTCCTACAATGAGCAGTTCTTC. This codes for CSARSGRGSYNEQFF.

The chain employs TRBV5-5 and TRBJ1-5; 8 bases align to TRBD1. Trimming removed 4 bases from V and 4 bases from J; junction bases left unmatched: 7. The CDR3 sequence is 15 residues long. Germline assignment: CDR1 SGHKS and CDR2 YYEKEE (reference sequence). The CDR3 loop is CASSGWTGQNQPQHF. CDR3 nucleotides: TGTGCCAGCAGCGGGTGGACAGGGCAGAATCAGCCCCAGCATTTT.

This rearrangement joins TRBV7-9 to TRBJ2-2; no reliable D call. The V and J ends lost 5 bases and 2 bases respectively, with 12 bases between them. The CDR3 extends over 15 amino acids. Germline values: CDR1 SEHNR, CDR2 FQNEAQ (reference sequence). CDR3 sequence (DNA): TGTGCCAGCAGCCGAACGATAGGAAACACCGGGGAGCTGTTTTTT. This sequence encodes CASSRTIGNTGELFF.

This clonotype was counted ten times or more. This chain links TRBV12-3 or TRBV12-4 with TRBJ2-1; 10 bases map to TRBD2. J lost 5 bases, V lost 3 bases, and 10 bases had no gene match. The length of the CDR3 is 17 residues. The CDR3 nucleotides are TGTGCCAGCAGTTTGCTACCGGGACTAGCGCGAGACAATGAGCAGTTCTTC. Amino acid sequence: CASSLLPGLARDNEQFF.

This clonotype showed up many times. The V and J genes are TRBV18 and TRBJ2-1; 12 bases are shared with TRBD2. The trim removed 6 bases at V and 6 bases at J, leaving 9 bases unmatched. The CDR3 totals 16 residues. Germline CDR1 is KGHSH and CDR2 is LQKENI. This chain's CDR3 is CASSPLGLAGFNEQFF. The CDR3 nucleotides are TGTGCCAGCTCCCCCCTGGGACTAGCGGGTTTCAATGAGCAGTTCTTC.

This clonotype was observed a few times. This rearrangement joins TRBV6-5 to TRBJ2-1, with 11 bases lining up with TRBD2. CDR3 length: 16 residues. The V gene's germline CDR1 is MNHEY and CDR2 SVGAGI. The V segment lost 6 bases and the J segment 1 base; nucleotides outside the gene matches: 5. The CDR3 sequence is CASRTGTSGSYNEQFF. The CDR3 DNA reads TGTGCCAGCAGAACCGGGACTAGCGGTTCCTACAATGAGCAGTTCTTC.

At least ten counts were recorded for this clonotype. The chain employs TRBV6-5 and TRBJ2-3, with TRBD2 matching 8 bases. The CDR3 has 18 residues. V lost 0 bases, J lost 2 bases, and 10 bases stayed unmatched. Germline V lookup: CDR1 MNHEY, CDR2 SVGAGI. CDR3 in DNA: TGTGCCAGCAGTTACTCCGGGACTAGTCCTCACGCCACAGATACGCAGTATTTT. Encoded protein: CASSYSGTSPHATDTQYF.

This chain uses TRBV15 with TRBJ1-4; D gene uncertain. CDR3 length: 14 amino acids. V lost 0 bases and J 8 bases, leaving 10 bases between the germline ends. From germline, CDR1 is LNHNV and CDR2 YYDKDF (reference sequence). The CDR3 loop reads CATSRDRTGEKLFF. The CDR3 DNA reads as TGTGCCACCAGCAGAGATCGAACCGGAGAAAAACTGTTTTTT.

The chain recombines TRBV20-1 with TRBJ1-2; TRBD1 might be the D (5 bases). V was trimmed by 2 bases and J by 1 base, leaving 8 bases between them. The germline gives CDR1 DFQATT, CDR2 SNEGSKA (reference sequence). This CDR3 spans 13 amino acids. This CDR3 reads CSARTGHNYGYTF. The CDR3 region has the DNA TGCAGTGCTAGAACAGGTCATAACTATGGCTACACCTTC.

This chain connects TRBV20-1 to TRBJ1-1; unclear D gene. CDR1 DFQATT and CDR2 SNEGSKA come from the germline V gene (reference sequence). The CDR3 totals 16 residues. Between the trimmed V and J ends, which lost 0 bases and 0 bases, there was a span of 14 bases. CDR3 loop: CSAREGRARVNTEAFF. CDR3 nucleotides: TGCAGTGCTAGAGAAGGGAGGGCGCGGGTGAACACTGAAGCTTTCTTT.

The CDR3 loop reads CSAWGPRSEKLFF. CDR3 nucleotide sequence: TGCAGTGCTTGGGGCCCGAGGAGTGAAAAACTGTTTTTT. This chain joins TRBV20-1 and TRBJ1-4; weak D call: TRBD1 (5 bases). The CDR3 runs to 13 residues. Per the germline V gene, CDR1 is DFQATT and CDR2 is SNEGSKA (reference sequence). Trimming cost V 5 bases and J 7 bases, with 14 bases left between them.